The present T cell receptor beta chain was sequenced within a study of blood T cell repertoires in COVID-19. Study-level background: T cells, B-cell-depleted T cells, or PBMCs supplied cDNA or gDNA.

Unmatched junction bases numbered 5, after V lost 8 bases and J lost 0 bases. This CDR3 is built from 15 residues. Germline lookup yields CDR1 MGHRA and CDR2 YSYEKL. The method was immunoSEQ multiplex PCR; TCRdb's version includes in-frame clones alone and lacks a portion of them. This table holds approximately 440,000 clones, 90% found once. J is TRBJ1-1 and V is TRBV4-1, with 11 positions matching TRBD1. This sequence was found in a man between 18 and 29 years old who had recovered from COVID-19. The sequenced sample consisted of PBMCs or T cells enriched from blood (not recorded which). The DNA for the CDR3 is TGCGCCAGCGCGGACAGGGGGCTTCTGAACACTGAAGCTTTCTTT. Its translation: CASADRGLLNTEAFF.